The clone carrying this TCR beta chain was observed many times. V lost 5 bases, J lost 4 bases, and 15 bases lay in between. The length of the CDR3 is 15 residues. The germline gives CDR1 SEHNR, CDR2 FQNEAQ (reference sequence). This entry comes from a study of blood T cell repertoires in COVID-19. Overall study: The cDNA or gDNA used as material had been derived from T cells, B-cell-depleted T cells, or PBMCs.

The Seattle patients, enrolled during active infection, were followed longitudinally. Profiled with immunoSEQ multiplex PCR; TCRdb holds only in-frame clones, not every one. The table lists more than 350,000 clones, around 87% of them singletons. The chain is built from TRBV7-9 and TRBJ2-1; no definite D call. The sequence was obtained from a woman aged 25 to 45 with COVID-19, enrolled during active disease. Material for sequencing was peripheral blood. The CDR3 DNA reads TGTGCCAGCAGCCCAGATCAGTCTAGGTACAATGAGCAGTTCTTC. As protein: CASSPDQSRYNEQFF. The whole variable domain, remainder taken from reference TRBV7-9 and TRBJ2-1, is DTGVSQNPRHKITKRGQNVTFRCDPISEHNRLYWYRQTLGQGPEFLTYFQNEAQLEKSRLLSDRFSAERPKGSFSTLEIQRTEQGDSAMYLCASSPDQSRYNEQFFGPGTRLTVL.